A selection of T cell receptor beta chains follows, all from one sample in a study of sequential checkpoint blockade in melanoma. The table came from immunoSEQ multiplex PCR; TCRdb's copy has only in-frame clones and leaves some out. The top ten hold around 13% of the sample, which has about 9,500 clones, approximately 73% seen once. The input for sequencing was CD8+ T cells sorted from blood (inferred from file names), taken from a patient given nivolumab and ipilimumab in sequence. These receptors originate from a human donor with melanoma. Each CDR3 is given with its conserved first and last residue. The D gene is left open where the match is weak. Rows give clone size only sometimes, using once, few, many, or a class for an expanded clone.

j_gene: TRBJ2-7; d_gene: .; v_gene: TRBV5-6; abundance: .; CDR3nt: TGTGCCAGCAGCTTGGGTTACGAGCAGTACTTC; CDR3aa: CASSLGYEQYF
j_gene: TRBJ2-1; d_gene: TRBD1; v_gene: TRBV9; abundance: .; CDR3nt: TGTGCCAGCAGCGGGGACAGTCATAATGAGCAGTTCTTC; CDR3aa: CASSGDSHNEQFF
j_gene: TRBJ1-1; d_gene: TRBD1; v_gene: TRBV27; abundance: once; CDR3nt: TGTGCCAGCAGTTTTGGACAGGGCGGCACTGAAGCTTTCTTT; CDR3aa: CASSFGQGGTEAFF
j_gene: TRBJ2-3; d_gene: .; v_gene: TRBV9; abundance: .; CDR3nt: TGTGCCAGCAGCTCCCAGGAAGGACTCGGAACTTGGGATACGCAGTATTTT; CDR3aa: CASSSQEGLGTWDTQYF
j_gene: TRBJ2-2; d_gene: TRBD2; v_gene: TRBV10-2; abundance: .; CDR3nt: TGCGCCAGCAGTTTAGCGGGAGAGGCCGGGGAGCTGTTTTTT; CDR3aa: CASSLAGEAGELFF
j_gene: TRBJ1-5; d_gene: .; v_gene: TRBV4-1; abundance: .; CDR3nt: TGCGCCAGCAGCCAAGATAAAGCGGGTAATCAGCCCCAGCATTTT; CDR3aa: CASSQDKAGNQPQHF
j_gene: TRBJ2-1; d_gene: TRBD1; v_gene: TRBV29-1; abundance: .; CDR3nt: TGCAGCGTTGATGCGACAGGGGGTTGGAACAATGAGCAGTTCTTC; CDR3aa: CSVDATGGWNNEQFF
j_gene: TRBJ2-7; d_gene: TRBD1; v_gene: TRBV15; abundance: large; CDR3nt: TGTGCCACCAGCAGACAGGGGGAAAGCGACGAGCAGTACTTC; CDR3aa: CATSRQGESDEQYF
j_gene: TRBJ2-2; d_gene: TRBD1; v_gene: TRBV6-4; abundance: .; CDR3nt: TGTGCCAGCAGTGACTCACCAGGGGGTAACACCGGGGAGCTGTTTTTT; CDR3aa: CASSDSPGGNTGELFF
j_gene: TRBJ2-5; d_gene: .; v_gene: TRBV30; abundance: once; CDR3nt: TGTGCCTTGATGAGGGAGACCCAGTACTTC; CDR3aa: CALMRETQYF
j_gene: TRBJ1-1; d_gene: .; v_gene: TRBV5-1; abundance: few; CDR3nt: TGCGCCAGCAGCTTGGCCAGGGGCGGCACTGAAGCTTTCTTT; CDR3aa: CASSLARGGTEAFF
j_gene: TRBJ2-3; d_gene: .; v_gene: TRBV6-4; abundance: few; CDR3nt: TGTGCCAGCAGTGAAGGGGGTGGTACAGATACGCAGTATTTT; CDR3aa: CASSEGGGTDTQYF
j_gene: TRBJ2-7; d_gene: TRBD1; v_gene: TRBV5-1; abundance: few; CDR3nt: TGCGCCAGCAGCTTGTCGGGGACAGGCCTTTACGAGCAGTACTTC; CDR3aa: CASSLSGTGLYEQYF
j_gene: TRBJ2-1; d_gene: .; v_gene: TRBV4-1; abundance: once; CDR3nt: TGCGCCAGCAGCCAGGTTCCCGGCTCCTACAATGAGCAGTTCTTC; CDR3aa: CASSQVPGSYNEQFF
j_gene: TRBJ2-1; d_gene: .; v_gene: TRBV6-4; abundance: .; CDR3nt: TGTGCCAGCAGTCCCGGGACAAGGGGTTGGTCCTACAATGAGCAGTTCTTC; CDR3aa: CASSPGTRGWSYNEQFF
j_gene: TRBJ2-1; d_gene: TRBD2; v_gene: TRBV27; abundance: .; CDR3nt: TGTGCCAGCAGTTTCAGGCCAATAGCGGGGGCTTTCAATGAGCAGTTCTTC; CDR3aa: CASSFRPIAGAFNEQFF
j_gene: TRBJ2-5; d_gene: TRBD1; v_gene: TRBV10-1; abundance: .; CDR3nt: TGCGCCAGCAGTGGTGGGACAGGGGGGACGAAGGAGACCCAGTACTTC; CDR3aa: CASSGGTGGTKETQYF
j_gene: TRBJ1-6; d_gene: .; v_gene: TRBV27; abundance: once; CDR3nt: TGTGCCAGCAGTTTAATCTTCGGAGGGGCTTCACCCCTCCACTTT; CDR3aa: CASSLIFGGASPLHF
j_gene: TRBJ1-3; d_gene: TRBD1; v_gene: TRBV15; abundance: .; CDR3nt: TGTGCCACCAGCAGGGACAGGGATCCCGGAAACACCATATATTTT; CDR3aa: CATSRDRDPGNTIYF
j_gene: TRBJ2-7; d_gene: TRBD1; v_gene: TRBV4-1; abundance: .; CDR3nt: TGCGCCAGCAGCCAAGAGGGACAGGGGTTCTACGAGCAGTACTTC; CDR3aa: CASSQEGQGFYEQYF
j_gene: TRBJ2-4; d_gene: .; v_gene: TRBV2; abundance: .; CDR3nt: TGTGCCAGCAGTGATCCGAACATTCAGTACTTC; CDR3aa: CASSDPNIQYF
j_gene: TRBJ2-1; d_gene: TRBD1; v_gene: TRBV6-1; abundance: .; CDR3nt: TGTGCCAGCAGTAAGACAGGGGAGACCTACAATGAGCAGTTCTTC; CDR3aa: CASSKTGETYNEQFF
j_gene: TRBJ1-1; d_gene: .; v_gene: TRBV10-2; abundance: .; CDR3nt: TGCGCCAGCAGTGAGTCACCGGGGGACACTGAAGCTTTCTTT; CDR3aa: CASSESPGDTEAFF
j_gene: TRBJ1-2; d_gene: TRBD1; v_gene: TRBV4-2; abundance: .; CDR3nt: TGTGCCAGCAGCCTTCCCCCCGGGACAGCCTATGGCTACACCTTC; CDR3aa: CASSLPPGTAYGYTF